The clone carrying this T cell receptor beta chain was counted many times. These data originate in a study of T-cell reconstitution after alpha-beta-depleted transplantation in children. Unique molecular identifiers were incorporated into the prepared TCRbeta library. TCRdb redid the calling of the PCR reads with MiXCR, one entry per CDR3 protein. The repertoire includes fewer than 130,000 distinct CDR3 sequences, over 9% of them detected once, and approximately 8% sits in the top ten. The V and J ends lost 1 base and 8 bases, in that order; junction bases with no gene match: 5. CDR1 MNHEY and CDR2 SMNVEV come from the germline V gene (reference sequence). CDR3 length equals 14 residues.

The sequencing used PBMCs from the stem cell graft donor, collected from the stem cell graft. The V gene is TRBV27, the J gene TRBJ2-1; 7 bases line up with TRBD2. The TCR originated in a human donor who donated a stem cell graft to a child with acute lymphoblastic leukemia. The CDR3 sequence: CASSLLEGRDEQFF. CDR3 nucleotide sequence: TGTGCCAGCAGTTTATTAGAGGGGAGGGATGAGCAGTTCTTC.